The 16 T cell receptor beta chains below were found in one sample sequenced in a study of prognosis after radiotherapy for stage I lung cancer. CDR3 of TCR beta was amplified from genomic DNA via a two-round multiplex PCR. The first PCR round targeted every TRBV and TRBJ gene with specific primers. TCRdb re-analysed the multiplex PCR reads in MiXCR, keeping a single row per CDR3 protein. The sample records more than 11,000 distinct CDR3 sequences, over 25% being singletons. The starting material was PBMCs, obtained before or after stereotactic body radiation therapy (not recorded which). These receptors came from a donor over 45 with non-small cell lung cancer.

This clonotype was seen at least ten times. The CDR3 DNA reads as TGCGCCAGCAGCTTAGGGACGAACACCGGGGAGCTGTTTTTT. Translation: CASSLGTNTGELFF. The chain couples TRBV5-1 to TRBJ2-2; D unresolved. This CDR3 spans 14 amino acids. Trimming removed 2 bases at V and 0 bases at J, with 5 bases between. The germline gives CDR1 SGHRS, CDR2 YFSETQ.

In its sample, this clonotype is medium-sized (0.01 to 0.1%). This chain joins TRBV6-8 and TRBJ1-6; TRBD1 aligns across 7 bases. The CDR3 spans 16 residues. Germline values: CDR1 MNHGY, CDR2 SAAAGT. V shed 4 bases, J shed 8 bases, and the junction held 11 bases outside the gene matches. CDR3 DNA sequence: TGTGCCAGCAGTTCGACAGGGCCGTACCTAGATTCACCCCTCCACTTT. It encodes CASSSTGPYLDSPLHF.

This clonotype was picked up many times. The CDR3 here is CASSLPGRSNTGELFF. The CDR3 DNA reads TGCGCCAGCAGCTTGCCTGGGAGATCGAACACCGGGGAGCTGTTTTTT. The genes are TRBV5-1 and TRBJ2-2, with a tentative D call TRBD2 (5 bases). There are 16 residues in the CDR3. V was pared by 1 base and J by 0 bases, with 10 bases between. The germline CDR1 and CDR2 sequences are SGHRS and YFSETQ.

Note on this clonotype: With only one base between it and a far larger clone, this is likely a read error. The rearrangement uses TRBV7-8 and TRBJ2-7; 8 nucleotides agree with TRBD1. This CDR3 region has 15 residues. The junction had 13 bases not matched to a gene; V was cut back by 10 bases and J by 2 bases. The germline gives CDR1 SGHVS, CDR2 FQNEAQ. The DNA of the CDR3 is TGTGCCAACATCCGACGACAGGGGCATACCTACGAGCAGTACTTC. Its protein is CANIRRQGHTYEQYF.

Points on this clonotype: This is likely an artifact of a read error, given a far larger clone one base away. The V gene is TRBV28, the J gene TRBJ2-5; maybe TRBD2 (6 bases). The end of the DNA aligns better with TRBJ2-1, so the J call may be wrong. The germline V gene encodes CDR1 MDHEN and CDR2 SYDVKM. The CDR3 runs 13 residues. The CDR3 spells CASNPSVFNEQFF. CDR3 coding DNA: TGTGCCAGCAATCCTAGCGTGTTCAATGAGCAGTTCTTC.

The table lists this clonotype with many counts. With a much larger clone just one base away, this may be a read error. This sequence joins TRBV6-2 or TRBV6-3 and TRBJ2-1, with D perhaps matching TRBD1 or TRBD2 (5 bases each). This CDR3 spans 15 amino acids. Germline CDR1 reads MNHEY; CDR2 reads SVGEGT. With 7 bases removed from V and 3 bases from J, the gap between germline ends came to 16 bases. CDR3 protein: CASNNRDRNYNEQFF. CDR3 DNA sequence: TGTGCCAGCAACAACCGGGACCGGAACTACAATGAGCAGTTCTTC.

As to this clonotype: A read error may produce the germline difference seen at one junction end. The genes are TRBV5-1 and TRBJ1-1; D is unclear. The CDR3 covers 12 residues. The germline CDR1 and CDR2 sequences are SGHRS and YFSETQ. The chain's CDR3 is CASSFVETETFF. The CDR3 DNA is TGCGCCAGCAGCTTTGTGGAGACTGAAACTTTCTTT.

This clonotype was observed a few times. This may be a read error, as it is one base from a much larger clone. The chain combines TRBV28 with TRBJ2-5; D may match TRBD1 or TRBD2 (5 bases each). The CDR3 contains 15 residues. With 4 bases removed from V and 7 bases from J, the gap between germline ends came to 19 bases. Germline loops: CDR1 MDHEN, CDR2 SYDVKM. The CDR3 region is CASSSPGTQVGTQYF. The CDR3 nucleotides read TGTGCCAGCAGTTCACCCGGGACCCAGGTAGGGACCCAGTACTTC.

By its share, this clonotype is large (0.1 to 1%). The chain couples TRBV27 to TRBJ2-2; D uncertain. V lost 3 bases and J lost 6, with 8 bases in between. Germline CDR1 is MNHEY and CDR2 is SMNVEV (reference sequence). This CDR3 is 13 amino acids long. CDR3 protein: CASSFVWAGELFF. CDR3 DNA sequence: TGTGCCAGCAGTTTTGTCTGGGCCGGGGAGCTGTTTTTT.

The J gene is TRBJ1-2, the V gene TRBV28; tentative D call: TRBD1 (5 bases). This CDR3 has 14 amino acids. The ends were cut back, 6 bases at V and 7 bases at J, with 18 bases in the middle. Germline CDR1 reads MDHEN; CDR2 reads SYDVKM. CDR3 sequence (DNA): TGTGCCAGCAGCCCCGGGACCGCTCAGATTGGCTACACCTTC. It is translated as CASSPGTAQIGYTF.

As regards this clonotype: At one boundary the junction diverges from the germline segment, which might be a read error. The J gene is TRBJ1-1, the V gene TRBV6-5; tentatively, D is TRBD1 (6 bases). Germline V gene lookup returns CDR1 MNHEY and CDR2 SVGAGI. The CDR3 runs to 14 residues. CDR3 nucleotides: TGTGCCAGCAGTTACTGGTACAGGGACACTGAAGATTCCTTT. Its translation: CASSYWYRDTEDSF.

This clonotype was found many times. The chain has TRBV7-9 and TRBJ1-4, with 8 nucleotides matching TRBD1. Looked up from germline, CDR1 is SEHNR and CDR2 is FQNEAQ (reference sequence). J lost 7 bases, V lost 7 bases, and 8 bases had no gene match. The CDR3 has 14 residues. CDR3 DNA: TGTGCCAGCACCCCCGGACAGGGCCGTGAAAAACTGTTTTTT. Its protein is CASTPGQGREKLFF. Variable domain in full (rest from reference TRBV7-9 and TRBJ1-4): DTGVSQNPRHKITKRGQNVTFRCDPISEHNRLYWYRQTLGQGPEFLTYFQNEAQLEKSRLLSDRFSAERPKGSFSTLEIQRTEQGDSAMYLCASTPGQGREKLFFGSGTQLSVL.

Turning to this clonotype: This likely came from a read error, as a far larger clone is one base away. The chain has TRBV7-2 and TRBJ2-5; 7 bases align to TRBD2. The DNA end is more similar to TRBJ2-1, so the J call may be wrong. CDR1 is SGHTA and CDR2 is FQGNSA in the germline V gene. The CDR3 contains 16 residues. The CDR3: CASSPEVTSPYNEQFF. DNA for the CDR3: TGTGCCAGCAGCCCCGAAGTGACTAGCCCCTACAATGAGCAGTTCTTC.

This clonotype was observed at least ten times. The chain is built from TRBV4-2 and TRBJ2-5; D is possibly TRBD2 (5 bases). The CDR3 is made up of 13 amino acids. The germline V gene has CDR1 LGHNA and CDR2 YNFKEQ. V was cut by 2 bases and J by 5 bases, with 9 bases left in between. CDR3 protein: CASSQTSEETQYF. The DNA for the CDR3 is TGTGCCAGCAGCCAAACTAGTGAGGAGACCCAGTACTTC.

This clonotype occurred many times. The rearrangement joins TRBV15 to TRBJ1-6; D uncertain. V was clipped by 1 base and J by 8 bases, with 12 bases between them. The CDR3 extends over 15 amino acids. CDR1 and CDR2 (germline): LNHNV, YYDKDF (reference sequence). The CDR3 spells CATSRGAGGDSPLHF. CDR3 in DNA: TGTGCCACCAGCAGAGGGGCTGGAGGCGATTCACCCCTCCACTTT.

The chain links TRBV9 to TRBJ2-1; the D gene could be TRBD1 or TRBD2 (5 bases each). The length of the CDR3 is 14 residues. In germline, CDR1 is SGDLS, CDR2 YYNGEE. Trimming left V 0 bases short and J 6 bases short, with 10 bases between. The CDR3 loop is CASSVVWGSNEQFF. The CDR3 bases are TGTGCCAGCAGCGTAGTTTGGGGGAGCAATGAGCAGTTCTTC.